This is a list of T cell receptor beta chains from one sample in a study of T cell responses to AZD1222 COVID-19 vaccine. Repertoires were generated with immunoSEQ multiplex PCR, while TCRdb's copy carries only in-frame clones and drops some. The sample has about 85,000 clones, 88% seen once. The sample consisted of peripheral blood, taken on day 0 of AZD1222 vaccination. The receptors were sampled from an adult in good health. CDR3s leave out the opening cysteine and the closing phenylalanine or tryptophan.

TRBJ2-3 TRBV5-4 ASRARQGITDTQY
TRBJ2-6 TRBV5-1 ASSLLEARASSGANVLT
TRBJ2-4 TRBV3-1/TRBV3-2 ASSQEDGAWNIQY
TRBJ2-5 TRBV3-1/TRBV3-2 ASSQHQAGQETQY
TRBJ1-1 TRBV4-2 ASSQPQGGEAF
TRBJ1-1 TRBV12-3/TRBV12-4 ASSLTANTEAF
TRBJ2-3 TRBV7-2 ASSLARPGTSGRAVDTQY
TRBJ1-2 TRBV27 ASRRGGTAGYGYT
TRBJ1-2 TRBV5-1 ASSLDLSLPYGYT
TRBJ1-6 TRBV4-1 ASSQSLVDNSPLH
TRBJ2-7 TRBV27 ASNTLSGRKYEQY
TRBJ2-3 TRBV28 ASSYPGLAGGTDTQY
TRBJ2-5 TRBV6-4 ASSVSGEETQY
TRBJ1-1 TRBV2 ASSESSLRSNTEAF
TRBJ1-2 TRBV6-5 ASRADVGANYGYT
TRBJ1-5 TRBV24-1 ATSDSYSGLALQH
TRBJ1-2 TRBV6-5 ASRPSKRYGYT
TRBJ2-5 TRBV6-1 ASSETLGRDRETQY
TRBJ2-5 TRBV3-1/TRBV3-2 ASSRNRGGETQY
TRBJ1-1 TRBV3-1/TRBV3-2 ASSPFQGLGAF
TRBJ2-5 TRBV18 ASSPSASGRGETQY
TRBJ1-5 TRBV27 ASARGASSNQPQH
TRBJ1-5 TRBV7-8 ASSLARAAPGGHQPQH
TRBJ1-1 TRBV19 ASSRSKVGPNTEAF
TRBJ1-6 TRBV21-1 ASSTGQGADNSPLH
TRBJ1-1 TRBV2 ASTRQGSRTEAF
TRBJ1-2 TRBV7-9 ASSFSLGNNYGYT
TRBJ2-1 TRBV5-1 ASSLIGDRAYEQF
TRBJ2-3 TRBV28 ASSLSVAGTGAQY
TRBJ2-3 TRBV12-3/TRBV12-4 ASSYADSTQY
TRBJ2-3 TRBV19 ASTSLASTDTQY
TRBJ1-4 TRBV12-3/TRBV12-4 ASSFRGNEKLF
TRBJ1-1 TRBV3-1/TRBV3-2 ASSRRRGGSTEAF
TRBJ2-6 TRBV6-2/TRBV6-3 ASSYGASGANVLT
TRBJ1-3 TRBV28 ASRARYLSGNTIY
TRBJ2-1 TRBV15 ATSRDSAFEQF
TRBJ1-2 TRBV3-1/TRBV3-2 ASSHRGSGYT
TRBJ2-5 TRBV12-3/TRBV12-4 ASSPGRETQY
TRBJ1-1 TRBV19 ASSRGQGAPMNTEAF
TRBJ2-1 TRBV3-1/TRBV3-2 ASSQDTRNNEQF
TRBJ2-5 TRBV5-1 ASSSGNSRKRETQY
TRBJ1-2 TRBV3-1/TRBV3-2 ASSQARPGTGKYGYT
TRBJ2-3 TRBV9 ASSVTAASTDTQY
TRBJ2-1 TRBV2 ASRATGTSGSVRYNEQF
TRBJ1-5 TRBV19 ASSTGTLGPQH
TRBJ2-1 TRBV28 ASNPAGTAYNEQF
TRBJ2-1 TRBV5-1 ASSLETVRVRNEQF
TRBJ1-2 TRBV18 ASSPFTGTGGKSYGYT
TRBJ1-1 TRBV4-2 ASSQGTGGLYGTEAF
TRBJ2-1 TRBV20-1 SATGGGEQF
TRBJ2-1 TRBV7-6 ASSLPTSGRTEQF
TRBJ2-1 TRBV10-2 ASSVGQWSSGRMNSNEQF
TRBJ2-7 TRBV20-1 SASQQQLNYYEQY
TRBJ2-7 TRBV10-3 AISGSSYEQY
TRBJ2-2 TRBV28 ASSLLSSNTGELF
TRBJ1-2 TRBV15 ATSSRQGRTYGYT
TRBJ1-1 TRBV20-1 SATLVQAF
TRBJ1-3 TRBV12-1 ASSFFYRRTVKSGNTIY
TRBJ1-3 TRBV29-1 SVAGRSGNTIY
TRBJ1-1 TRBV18 ASSSEATAEAF